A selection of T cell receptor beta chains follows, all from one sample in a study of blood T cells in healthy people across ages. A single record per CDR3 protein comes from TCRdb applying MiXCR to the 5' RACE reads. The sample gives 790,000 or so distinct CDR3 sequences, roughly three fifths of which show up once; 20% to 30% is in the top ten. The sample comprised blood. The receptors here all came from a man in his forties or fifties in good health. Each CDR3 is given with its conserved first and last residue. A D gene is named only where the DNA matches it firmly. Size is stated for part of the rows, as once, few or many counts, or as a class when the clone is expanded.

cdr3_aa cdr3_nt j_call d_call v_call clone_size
CASTAGSTDTQYF TGTGCCAGCACCGCCGGTTCGACAGATACGCAGTATTTT TRBJ2-3 . TRBV6-6 many
CASALWGMNTEAFF TGCGCCAGTGCCTTGTGGGGGATGAACACTGAAGCTTTCTTT TRBJ1-1 . TRBV5-1 .
CASSIRGSYEQYF TGTGCCAGCAGTATACGGGGTTCCTACGAGCAGTACTTC TRBJ2-7 . TRBV6-2/TRBV6-3 .
CASRSQESYGYTF TGTGCCAGCAGATCACAGGAGAGCTATGGCTACACCTTC TRBJ1-2 . TRBV12-3/TRBV12-4 .
CASKPTGGPYNEQYF TGTGCCAGCAAACCCACAGGGGGACCCTACAATGAGCAGTACTTC TRBJ2-7 TRBD1 TRBV6-5 .
CASSLRQPSVSPLHF TGTGCCAGCAGCTTGAGGCAGCCGTCCGTCTCACCCCTCCACTTT TRBJ1-6 . TRBV5-6 few
CASSSSGDGKINEQYF TGTGCCAGCAGCTCTAGCGGGGATGGTAAAATAAATGAGCAGTACTTC TRBJ2-7 TRBD2 TRBV9 .
CASTLANDQETQYF TGTGCCAGCACCCTCGCGAATGACCAAGAGACCCAGTACTTC TRBJ2-5 . TRBV28 .
CASSSPASGGNYNEQYF TGTGCCAGCAGCTCCCCCGCTAGCGGGGGGAATTACAATGAGCAGTACTTC TRBJ2-7 TRBD2 TRBV28 once
CASSSTDRGPREQYF TGTGCCAGCAGTTCCACGGACAGGGGGCCCCGAGAGCAGTACTTC TRBJ2-5 TRBD1 TRBV6-2/TRBV6-3 few
CASSDRGVTNEKLFF TGCGCCAGCAGCGATAGGGGAGTAACTAATGAAAAACTGTTTTTT TRBJ1-4 . TRBV5-1 .
CASGPTGEVNIQYF TGTGCTAGTGGCCCAACAGGGGAAGTGAACATTCAGTACTTC TRBJ2-4 TRBD1 TRBV12-5 few
CASSLLAGDGGDTQYF TGTGCCAGCAGTTTATTAGCGGGAGACGGAGGGGATACGCAGTATTTT TRBJ2-3 TRBD2 TRBV27 .
CAIQGDYGYTF TGTGCCATACAGGGGGACTATGGCTACACCTTC TRBJ1-2 TRBD1 TRBV10-3 .
CATKGRGLSNYGYTF TGTGCCACCAAGGGACGGGGCCTTAGTAACTATGGCTACACCTTC TRBJ1-2 . TRBV28 .